This TCR beta chain was captured in a study of blood T cell repertoires in COVID-19. Study details: From the United States, Italy and Spain came samples of acute and convalescent COVID-19. Sources were T cells, B-cell-depleted T cells, or PBMCs; the material itself was cDNA or gDNA.

Authors' methods: Amplification of reference gene primers was used by the study to estimate nucleated cell counts. The protocol was immunoSEQ multiplex PCR, while the TCRdb copy is restricted to in-frame clones and leaves out a portion. V, J and clone size derive from that table, while D and trimming were established from the DNA sequence. The sample yields about 200,000 clones, around nine tenths seen once. V dropped 4 bases and J dropped 6 bases, with 15 bases sitting between them. Germline V lookup: CDR1 SGHNT, CDR2 YYREEE (reference sequence). The CDR3 covers 14 residues. Sequenced material: peripheral blood. This clonotype was sampled from a man aged 60 to 69 with acute or convalescent COVID-19. V usage is TRBV5-4 and J usage is TRBJ2-3, with D possibly matching TRBD1 (5 bases). The CDR3 DNA sequence: TGTGCCAGCAGCCGGATGTCAGGGTCTGATACGCAGTATTTT. Translation: CASSRMSGSDTQYF.